This TCR beta chain was observed in a study of response to subunit inactivated influenza vaccine. CDR3 length: 16 amino acids. V was pared by 6 bases and J by 7 bases, with 21 bases between. Germline-derived CDR1 and CDR2 are SGHVS and FQNEAQ. TCRdb fed the RT-PCR reads into MiXCR, producing one record per CDR3 protein. The data contain 500,000 to 600,000 distinct CDR3 sequences, around 15% of them singletons. V usage is TRBV7-8 and J usage is TRBJ2-2; D might be TRBD1 (6 bases). This sequence was found in a man aged 45-60 years who received an inactivated influenza vaccine. Sequences were derived from PBMCs from blood, sampled about 11 days after vaccination. The CDR3 sequence: CASRLTDPGTFGELFF. The DNA of the CDR3 is TGTGCCAGCAGGCTTACCGATCCGGGGACATTCGGGGAGCTGTTTTTT. Complete variable domain (other parts from reference TRBV7-8 and TRBJ2-2): GAGVSQSPRYKVAKRGQDVALRCDPISGHVSLFWYQQALGQGPEFLTYFQNEAQLDKSGLPSDRFFAERPEGSVSTLKIQRTQQEDSAVYLCASRLTDPGTFGELFFGEGSRLTVL.